This record concerns one TCR beta chain sequence. What it recognizes is unknown. Via MiXCR, TCRdb re-called the 5' RACE reads, giving one row per CDR3 protein. The sample comprises hundreds of thousands of distinct CDR3 sequences, 9% to 15% of which are singletons, and around 1.5% rests with the top ten. The entry originates in a study of identical twins. Whole-study results and caveats: With monozygotic twins, out-of-frame TCR alpha sharing exceeded what models estimated.

The germline gives CDR1 MDHEN, CDR2 SYDVKM. The V gene end was trimmed by 6 bases and the J gene end by 0 bases; junction bases not matched to a gene: 6. This CDR3 has 16 residues. These records were also assigned to another study, of yellow fever vaccine responses in identical twins. From that study: Each twin's T cell response to the vaccine was reported to look partly convergent and partly personalized.

This clonotype was obtained from a woman aged 18-30 years in good health. The gene calls are TRBV28 and TRBJ2-7; 12 nucleotides align to TRBD2. Sequencing was done on a sample of PBMCs. The chain's CDR3 is CASSQPTSGSSYEQYF. Written as DNA, the CDR3 is TGTGCCAGCAGCCAACCGACTAGCGGGAGCTCCTACGAGCAGTACTTC.